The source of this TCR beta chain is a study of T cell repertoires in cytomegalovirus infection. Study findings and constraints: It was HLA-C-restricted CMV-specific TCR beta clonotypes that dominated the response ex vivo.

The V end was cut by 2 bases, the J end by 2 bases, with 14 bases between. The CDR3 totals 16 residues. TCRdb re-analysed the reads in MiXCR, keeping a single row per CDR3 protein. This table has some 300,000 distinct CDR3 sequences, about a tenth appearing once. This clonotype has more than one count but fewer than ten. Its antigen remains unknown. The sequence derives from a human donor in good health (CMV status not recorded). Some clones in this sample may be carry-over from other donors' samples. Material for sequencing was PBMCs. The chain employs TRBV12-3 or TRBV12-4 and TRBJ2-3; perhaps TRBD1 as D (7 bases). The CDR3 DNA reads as TGTGCCAGCAGTTTACGCGGGACAGCTCCCACAGATACGCAGTATTTT. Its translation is CASSLRGTAPTDTQYF.